A single sample gave rise to the 24 T cell receptor beta chains below, sequenced in a study of cytotoxic CD8 clonotypes in ibrutinib-treated CLL. The assay was immunoSEQ multiplex PCR, and TCRdb's table has in-frame clones only and misses some. The table has hundreds of thousands of clones, 67% seen once. Sequencing was performed on PBMCs, taken after 36 months of ibrutinib treatment. Receptors originate from a human donor with chronic lymphocytic leukemia.

This clone has a single count. DNA of the CDR3: TGTGCCAGCAGCTTAAGGAGTCGGAACTCCTACGAGCAGTACTTC. Translation: CASSLRSRNSYEQYF. The genes are TRBV7-2 and TRBJ2-7; D gene ambiguous. Trimming removed 2 bases at V and 0 bases at J, with 11 bases between. Germline lookup yields CDR1 SGHTA and CDR2 FQGNSA. The CDR3 runs to 15 residues.

The chain carries TRBV10-1 and TRBJ1-5, with 7 bases aligning to TRBD1. V dropped 9 bases and J dropped 0; count of bases not matched to a gene: 2. The CDR3 totals 13 residues. Per the germline V gene, CDR1 is WNHNN and CDR2 is SYGVQD (reference sequence). The CDR3 DNA sequence: TGCGCCAGTCAGGGGGATAGCAATCAGCCCCAGCATTTT. Translated, it gives CASQGDSNQPQHF.

The gene calls are TRBV11-2 and TRBJ2-3; D may be TRBD1 (7 bases). Germline assignment: CDR1 SGHAT and CDR2 FQNNGV. The ends were cut back, 4 bases at V and 5 bases at J, with 16 bases in the middle. The CDR3 runs 15 residues. CDR3 sequence reads: CASSSGTVGGDTQYF. The CDR3 bases are TGTGCCAGCAGCTCCGGGACAGTCGGGGGAGATACGCAGTATTTT.

This sequence joins TRBV5-1 and TRBJ1-1; TRBD1 agrees at 12 bases. CDR3 size: 16 residues. The V gene end was trimmed by 4 bases and the J gene end by 6 bases; junction bases not matched to a gene: 10. Germline CDR1 reads SGHRS; CDR2 reads YFSETQ. The CDR3 reads CASSPKPGQGASEAFF. CDR3 nucleotides: TGCGCCAGCAGCCCAAAACCGGGACAGGGGGCATCTGAAGCTTTCTTT.

The chain links TRBV7-2 to TRBJ2-7, with TRBD2 identical over 14 bases. The ends lost 5 bases at V and 2 bases at J; junction bases unmatched: 8. The CDR3 covers 17 residues. Germline assignment: CDR1 SGHTA and CDR2 FQGNSA. This chain's CDR3 is CASSPLTSGRDPYEQYF. In DNA, the CDR3 is TGTGCCAGCAGCCCACTGACTAGCGGGAGGGATCCCTACGAGCAGTACTTC.

The CDR3 reads CASRIAGAYEQYF. The CDR3, as DNA: TGTGCCAGCAGAATAGCGGGCGCCTACGAGCAGTACTTC. The rearrangement uses TRBV7-2 and TRBJ2-7; 7 nucleotides line up with TRBD2. The CDR3 is made up of 13 amino acids. V lost 6 bases, J lost 2 bases, and 4 bases stayed unmatched. Germline V gene sequence: CDR1 SGHTA, CDR2 FQGNSA.

V usage is TRBV15 and J usage is TRBJ1-2; D not certain. The CDR3 totals 13 residues. Germline assignment: CDR1 LNHNV and CDR2 YYDKDF (reference sequence). V shed 2 bases and J shed 7 bases, with 11 bases lying between them. The CDR3 bases are TGTGCCACCAGCAGAACACCCTGGAGTGGCTACACCTTC. This translates into CATSRTPWSGYTF.

This sequence joins TRBV10-1 and TRBJ2-1; D is unclear. Germline assignment: CDR1 WNHNN and CDR2 SYGVQD (reference sequence). The CDR3 has 14 amino acids. Trimming removed 1 base at V and 9 bases at J, with 13 bases between. CDR3 sequence: CASSEFGNSREQFF. CDR3 coding DNA: TGCGCCAGCAGTGAGTTTGGTAACTCCCGTGAGCAGTTCTTC.

This chain uses TRBV29-1 with TRBJ1-2, with TRBD1 as a possible D gene (5 bases). Germline values: CDR1 SQVTM, CDR2 ANQGSEA. V lost 7 bases, J lost 0 bases, and 21 bases lay in between. The CDR3 has 16 residues. The chain's CDR3 is CSARGVGSPTNYGYTF. The CDR3 DNA reads TGCAGCGCCCGAGGGGTGGGCAGCCCAACTAACTATGGCTACACCTTC.

This clone turned up a few times. This specimen includes other DNA sequences encoding the same CDR3. CDR3 nucleotide sequence: TGTGCCAGCAGCCTGACCGGAGGGTACACAGATACGCAGTATTTT. Its translation is CASSLTGGYTDTQYF. The chain uses TRBV7-3 and TRBJ2-3, with D perhaps matching TRBD2 (6 bases). There are 15 residues in the CDR3. Per the germline V gene, CDR1 is SGHTA and CDR2 is FQGTGA. Trimming took 5 bases from V and 2 from J, leaving 14 bases between them.

There are a few counts of this clone. The J gene is TRBJ2-2, the V gene TRBV4-1; possible D gene TRBD1, 6 bases. The CDR3 length is 15 residues. V was pared by 0 bases and J by 5 bases, with 10 bases between. Per germline, CDR1 MGHRA and CDR2 YSYEKL. This CDR3 reads CASSQEGAVTGELFF. Written as DNA, the CDR3 is TGCGCCAGCAGCCAAGAGGGGGCGGTAACCGGGGAGCTGTTTTTT.

This clone was observed a few times. This chain connects TRBV28 to TRBJ1-3; TRBD1 aligns across 10 bases. The CDR3 is 14 residues long. Germline V CDR1 and CDR2: MDHEN, SYDVKM. The J segment lost 8 bases and the V segment lost 5 bases, leaving 6 bases of the junction unmatched. The CDR3 spells CASSPTGGGYTIYF. For the CDR3, the DNA is TGTGCCAGCAGTCCGACAGGGGGCGGCTACACCATATATTTT.

This rearrangement joins TRBV6-4 to TRBJ2-7; TRBD2 aligns across 8 bases. This CDR3 comprises 18 residues. In germline, CDR1 is MRHNA, CDR2 SNTAGT. V dropped 6 bases and J dropped 1; count of bases not matched to a gene: 17. CDR3 sequence: CASSKTLGRGGSSYEQYF. CDR3 DNA sequence: TGTGCCAGCAGCAAAACCCTCGGCCGGGGGGGGAGTTCCTACGAGCAGTACTTC.

The sample holds a few counts of this clone. This sequence joins TRBV29-1 and TRBJ1-1; TRBD1 aligns across 8 bases. The V segment lost 8 bases and the J segment 5 bases; nucleotides outside the gene matches: 10. The CDR3 is made up of 13 amino acids. The germline gives CDR1 SQVTM, CDR2 ANQGSEA. For the CDR3, the DNA is TGCAGCACCAAGGGCAGGGGGCCTACTGAAGCTTTCTTT. It encodes CSTKGRGPTEAFF.

The chain employs TRBV18 and TRBJ1-2; D is uncertain. V was pared by 2 bases and J by 4 bases, with 11 bases between. The V gene's germline CDR1 is KGHSH and CDR2 LQKENI. The CDR3 consists of 14 residues. The CDR3 loop is CASSPTESFYGYTF. The CDR3, as DNA: TGTGCCAGCTCACCAACGGAAAGTTTCTATGGCTACACCTTC.

The gene calls are TRBV19 and TRBJ1-4; TRBD1 might be the D (5 bases). CDR1 LNHDA and CDR2 SQIVND come from the germline V gene (reference sequence). The V end lost 9 bases, the J end lost 3 bases, and 17 bases lay between the germline ends. This CDR3 has 15 amino acids. The DNA for the CDR3 is TGTGCCAGCGGGACTATTGGGATCCCTAATGAAAAACTGTTTTTT. As protein: CASGTIGIPNEKLFF.

The chain links TRBV2 to TRBJ2-7; TRBD2 matches at 9 bases. V gave up 4 bases and J gave up 4 bases; unmatched junction bases: 5. The germline V gene has CDR1 SNHLY and CDR2 FYNNEI. This CDR3 is 14 amino acids long. CDR3 coding DNA: TGTGCCAGCAGTGTGGGTAGCGGGAGATACGAGCAGTACTTC. Its protein product is CASSVGSGRYEQYF.

The V gene is TRBV7-6, the J gene TRBJ2-1; D perhaps matches TRBD2 (7 bases). The V gene's germline CDR1 is SGHVS and CDR2 FNYEAQ. The V end was cut by 1 base, the J end by 6 bases, with 19 bases between. CDR3 size: 17 residues. CDR3 coding DNA: TGTGCCAGCAGCTTAGTCCCCCTAGCGGAGGGGGTCAATGAGCAGTTCTTC. Its translation is CASSLVPLAEGVNEQFF. The full variable domain, in which reference TRBV7-6 and TRBJ2-1 provide the parts outside the CDR3, is GAGVSQSPRYKVTKRGQDVALRCDPISGHVSLYWYRQALGQGPEFLTYFNYEAQQDKSGLPNDRFSAERPEGSISTLTIQRTEQRDSAMYRCASSLVPLAEGVNEQFFGPGTRLTVL.

The chain carries TRBV29-1 and TRBJ2-7; 8 bases are a match to TRBD2. Germline V gene data show CDR1 as SQVTM and CDR2 as ANQGSEA. J gave up 0 bases and V 7 bases, and 8 bases lay outside the gene matches. This CDR3 spans 14 amino acids. The CDR3 nucleotides read TGCAGCGCTGCGGGGGGTCGAAGCTCCTACGAGCAGTACTTC. This translates into CSAAGGRSSYEQYF.

The gene calls are TRBV10-3 and TRBJ1-2; 7 bases line up with TRBD1. This CDR3 contains 14 residues. Trimming cost V 6 bases and J 3 bases; bases outside gene matches: 7. The germline gives CDR1 ENHRY, CDR2 SYGVKD. The CDR3 protein is CAISRDRVDYGYTF. The CDR3 DNA is TGTGCCATCAGCCGCGACAGGGTAGACTATGGCTACACCTTC.

Remarks on this clone: The sample carries other DNA sequences with the same CDR3. The chain links TRBV5-4 to TRBJ1-2; TRBD1 matches 8 bases. Germline V lookup: CDR1 SGHNT, CDR2 YYREEE (reference sequence). With V trimmed by 3 bases and J by 2 bases, 3 bases remained unmatched. CDR3 length equals 14 residues. The CDR3 sequence is CASSWDRSNYGYTF. CDR3 DNA sequence: TGTGCCAGCAGCTGGGACAGGTCGAACTATGGCTACACCTTC.

This clone appeared once. The CDR3 region is CSVSGTIAGVGYSMAEQFF. DNA of the CDR3: TGCAGCGTTTCCGGGACAATAGCGGGAGTCGGATACTCAATGGCGGAGCAGTTCTTC. The gene calls are TRBV29-1 and TRBJ2-1, with TRBD2 identical over 9 bases. This CDR3 is 19 amino acids long. The ends lost 5 bases at V and 10 bases at J; junction bases unmatched: 27. Germline CDR1 is SQVTM and CDR2 is ANQGSEA.

The chain joins TRBV28 to TRBJ2-7; 13 bases fit TRBD2. This CDR3 spans 16 amino acids. CDR1 MDHEN and CDR2 SYDVKM come from the germline V gene. Trimming removed 6 bases from V and 4 bases from J; junction bases left unmatched: 9. The CDR3 bases are TGTGCCAGCAGCCGGGGACTAGCGGGAAAGGAGTACGAGCAGTACTTC. Amino acids: CASSRGLAGKEYEQYF.

The chain has TRBV6-1 and TRBJ2-3, with 8 nucleotides matching TRBD2. The CDR3 runs to 15 residues. Trimming cost V 6 bases and J 2 bases; bases outside gene matches: 7. Germline-derived CDR1 and CDR2 are MNHNS and SASEGT. CDR3: CASREPGLDTDTQYF. CDR3 sequence (DNA): TGTGCCAGCAGGGAACCGGGACTAGACACAGATACGCAGTATTTT.